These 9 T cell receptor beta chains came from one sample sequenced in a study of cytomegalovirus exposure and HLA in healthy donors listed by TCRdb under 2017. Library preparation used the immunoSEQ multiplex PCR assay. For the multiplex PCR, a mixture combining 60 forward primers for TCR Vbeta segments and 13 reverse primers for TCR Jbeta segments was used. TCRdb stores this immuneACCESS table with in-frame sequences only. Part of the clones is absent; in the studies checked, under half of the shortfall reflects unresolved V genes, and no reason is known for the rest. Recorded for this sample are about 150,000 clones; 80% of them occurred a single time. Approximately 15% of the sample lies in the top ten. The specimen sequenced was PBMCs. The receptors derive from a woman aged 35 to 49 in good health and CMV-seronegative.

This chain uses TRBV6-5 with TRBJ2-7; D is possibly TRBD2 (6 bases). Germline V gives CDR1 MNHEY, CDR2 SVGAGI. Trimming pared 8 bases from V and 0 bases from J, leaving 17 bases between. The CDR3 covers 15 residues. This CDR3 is CASGVGGGFSYEQYF. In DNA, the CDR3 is TGTGCCAGCGGGGTGGGGGGAGGCTTCTCCTACGAGCAGTACTTC.

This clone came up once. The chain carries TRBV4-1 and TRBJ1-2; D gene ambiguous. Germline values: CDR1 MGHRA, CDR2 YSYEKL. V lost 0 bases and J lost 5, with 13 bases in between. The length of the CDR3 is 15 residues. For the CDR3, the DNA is TGCGCCAGCAGCCAAGAATCTCTTAGACTGTATGGCTACACCTTC. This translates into CASSQESLRLYGYTF.

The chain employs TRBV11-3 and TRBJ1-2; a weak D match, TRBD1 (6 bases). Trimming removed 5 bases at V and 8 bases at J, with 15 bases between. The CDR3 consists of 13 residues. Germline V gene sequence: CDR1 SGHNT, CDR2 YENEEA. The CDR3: CASSQFDRLGYTF. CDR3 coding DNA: TGTGCCAGCAGCCAATTCGACAGGCTCGGCTACACCTTC.

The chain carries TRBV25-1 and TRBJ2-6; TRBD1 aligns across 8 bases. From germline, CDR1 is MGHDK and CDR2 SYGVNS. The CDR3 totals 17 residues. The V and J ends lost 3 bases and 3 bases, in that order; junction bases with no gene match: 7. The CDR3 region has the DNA TGTGCCAGCAGTGACAGGGGGCAGTCTGATGGGGCCAACGTCCTGACTTTC. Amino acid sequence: CASSDRGQSDGANVLTF.

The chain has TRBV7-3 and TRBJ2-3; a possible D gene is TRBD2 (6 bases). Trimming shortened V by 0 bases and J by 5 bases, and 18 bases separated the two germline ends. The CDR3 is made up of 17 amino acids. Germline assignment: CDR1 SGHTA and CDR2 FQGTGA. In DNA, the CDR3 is TGTGCCAGCAGCTTAACCCTCGCCGGGAGTGGAGGAGATACGCAGTATTTT. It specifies CASSLTLAGSGGDTQYF.

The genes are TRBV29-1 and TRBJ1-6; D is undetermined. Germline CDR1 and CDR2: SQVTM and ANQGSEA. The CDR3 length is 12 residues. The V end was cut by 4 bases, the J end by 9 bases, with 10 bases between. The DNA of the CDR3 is TGCAGCGTTGCCGACGGGAGTTCACCCCTCCACTTT. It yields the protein CSVADGSSPLHF.

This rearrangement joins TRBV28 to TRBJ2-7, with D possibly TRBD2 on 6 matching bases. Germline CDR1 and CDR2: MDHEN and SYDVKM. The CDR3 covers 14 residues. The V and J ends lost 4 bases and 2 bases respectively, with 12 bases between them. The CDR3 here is CASSWRGSTYEQYF. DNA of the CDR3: TGTGCCAGCAGTTGGAGGGGAAGTACCTACGAGCAGTACTTC.

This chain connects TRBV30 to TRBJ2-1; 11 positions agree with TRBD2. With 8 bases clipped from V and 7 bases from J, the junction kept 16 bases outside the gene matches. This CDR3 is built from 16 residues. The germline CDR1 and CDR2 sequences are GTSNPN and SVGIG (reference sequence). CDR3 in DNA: TGTGCCGGGGACCGGGGGCTAGCGGGGGGTGTTAATGAGCAGTTCTTC. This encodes CAGDRGLAGGVNEQFF.

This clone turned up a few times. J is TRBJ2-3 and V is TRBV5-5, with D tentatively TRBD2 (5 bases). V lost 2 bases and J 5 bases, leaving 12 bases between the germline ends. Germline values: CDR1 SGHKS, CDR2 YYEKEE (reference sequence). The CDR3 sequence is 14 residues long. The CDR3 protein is CASSFFRAGDTQYF. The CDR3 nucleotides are TGTGCCAGCAGCTTCTTTAGGGCGGGAGATACGCAGTATTTT.